Each of the 27 T cell receptor beta chains below was sequenced from the same sample in a study of CD8 T cells in ankylosing spondylitis. In TCRdb, the 5' RACE reads were re-called with MiXCR into one record per CDR3 protein. The sample carries a few hundred thousand distinct CDR3 sequences, 6% to 8% recorded once. The antigens of these receptors remain unknown. Points from the study as a whole: One TCR beta motif, made up of 7 or 8 highly homologous variants, appeared characteristic of ankylosing spondylitis blood.

Sequences were obtained from blood, either unsorted or a sorted T cell fraction (not recorded which). Receptors originate from a male donor with ankylosing spondylitis.

This clonotype was picked up many times. The V gene is TRBV5-1, the J gene TRBJ2-1; 7 bases are shared with TRBD2. Per germline, CDR1 SGHRS and CDR2 YFSETQ. The J segment lost 1 base and the V segment lost 4 bases, leaving 17 bases of the junction unmatched. The CDR3 is 19 amino acids. This CDR3 is CASSQTPAGLGGSYNEQFF. The CDR3 nucleotides are TGCGCCAGCAGCCAAACCCCAGCGGGATTAGGTGGATCCTACAATGAGCAGTTCTTC.

The sample holds many counts of this clonotype. The rearrangement uses TRBV4-1 and TRBJ2-5; 7 bases are a match to TRBD2. V was clipped by 0 bases and J by 1 base; unmatched bases: 2. CDR1 is MGHRA, CDR2 YSYEKL, per germline. The CDR3 extends over 15 amino acids. CDR3 residues: CASSQELAFQETQYF. The CDR3 DNA reads TGCGCCAGCAGCCAAGAACTAGCGTTCCAAGAGACCCAGTACTTC.

This rearrangement joins TRBV7-2 to TRBJ2-7; D could derive from TRBD1 or TRBD2 (6 bases each). The CDR3 covers 14 residues. Germline V CDR1 and CDR2: SGHTA, FQGNSA. V was cut by 3 bases and J by 4 bases, with 13 bases left in between. The CDR3 protein is CASSFWGAAYEQYF. The DNA for the CDR3 is TGTGCCAGCAGCTTTTGGGGGGCGGCGTACGAGCAGTACTTC.

Ten or more counts support this clonotype. This sequence joins TRBV15 and TRBJ2-1, with 12 bases that match TRBD2. CDR3 size: 15 residues. Germline V lookup: CDR1 LNHNV, CDR2 YYDKDF (reference sequence). After removal of 6 bases from V and 7 bases from J, the junction contained 7 bases not matched to a gene. The CDR3 spells CATRPGLAGWNEQFF. The CDR3 DNA sequence: TGTGCCACCAGGCCAGGACTAGCGGGATGGAATGAGCAGTTCTTC.

This clonotype has just a few counts. The CDR3 loop is CATSRVGGTTGELFF. The CDR3 coding sequence is TGTGCCACCAGCAGAGTCGGGGGAACCACCGGGGAGCTGTTTTTT. The chain couples TRBV15 to TRBJ2-2; D perhaps matches TRBD2 (6 bases). Germline-derived CDR1 and CDR2 are LNHNV and YYDKDF (reference sequence). The CDR3 extends over 15 amino acids. Trimming stripped 1 base from V and 4 bases from J, with 10 bases between.

This clonotype showed up many times. The chain joins TRBV9 to TRBJ1-4, with no clear D. Germline V CDR1 and CDR2: SGDLS, YYNGEE. V was clipped by 7 bases and J by 1 base, with 11 bases between them. The CDR3 has 14 amino acids. The CDR3 region has the DNA TGTGCCAGCTCCGTGACGCAAACTAATGAAAAACTGTTTTTT. It is translated as CASSVTQTNEKLFF.

This clonotype was counted ten times or more. The gene calls are TRBV6-4 and TRBJ2-3; D is undetermined. Germline V gene data show CDR1 as MRHNA and CDR2 as SNTAGT. Trimming removed 2 bases from V and 6 bases from J, with 6 bases in between. This CDR3 is built from 12 residues. The CDR3 is CASSDGMDTQYF. The CDR3 nucleotides are TGTGCCAGCAGTGACGGTATGGATACGCAGTATTTT.

This clonotype was seen at least ten times. The rearrangement links TRBV2 to TRBJ2-7; D may be TRBD1 (5 bases). Trimming cost V 3 bases and J 5 bases, with 17 bases left between them. The length of the CDR3 is 15 residues. Germline lookup yields CDR1 SNHLY and CDR2 FYNNEI. The chain's CDR3 is CASSEVASGRNEQYF. The CDR3, as DNA: TGTGCCAGCAGTGAGGTCGCGTCAGGGCGGAACGAGCAGTACTTC.

This clonotype was counted at least ten times. The chain uses TRBV28 and TRBJ2-7; a possible D gene is TRBD1 (6 bases). Deletions cut 10 bases from V and 2 bases from J, with 24 bases between. The germline gives CDR1 MDHEN, CDR2 SYDVKM. CDR3 length equals 16 residues. The CDR3 DNA follows: TGTGCCACCCACCGAGACAGGACTCCACGGCCCTACGAGCAGTACTTC. As protein: CATHRDRTPRPYEQYF.

This clonotype was observed a single time. A much larger clone is a single base away; this may be a read error. This chain connects TRBV27 to TRBJ2-1; D ambiguous. Per the germline V gene, CDR1 is MNHEY and CDR2 is SMNVEV (reference sequence). V lost 1 base, J lost 2 bases, and 3 bases lay in between. CDR3 length: 13 residues. CDR3 sequence (DNA): TGTGCCAGCAGTTTATTCCCCTACAATGAGCAGTTCTTC. It translates to CASSLFPYNEQFF.

Many counts were recorded for this clonotype. This rearrangement joins TRBV4-3 to TRBJ1-2; no reliable D call. The germline CDR1 and CDR2 sequences are LGHNA and YSLEER. CDR3 length: 14 amino acids. V lost 0 bases, J lost 3 bases, and 8 bases lay in between. The CDR3 loop is CASSQDGEHYGYTF. CDR3 nucleotides: TGCGCCAGCAGCCAAGACGGGGAGCACTATGGCTACACCTTC.

There are a few counts of this clonotype. The chain joins TRBV7-9 to TRBJ1-5; D is unclear. CDR3 size: 12 residues. Trimming removed 5 bases at V and 5 bases at J, with 7 bases between. CDR1 and CDR2 from the germline V gene are SEHNR and FQNEAQ (reference sequence). The CDR3 nucleotides are TGTGCCAGCAGCCTAAACGATCAGCCCCAGCATTTT. Its translation is CASSLNDQPQHF. Filled out from reference TRBV7-9 and TRBJ1-5, the complete variable domain reads DTGVSQNPRHKITKRGQNVTFRCDPISEHNRLYWYRQTLGQGPEFLTYFQNEAQLEKSRLLSDRFSAERPKGSFSTLEIQRTEQGDSAMYLCASSLNDQPQHFGDGTRLSIL.

This clonotype was seen more than once but under ten times. The gene calls are TRBV5-8 and TRBJ2-1; 8 nucleotides align to TRBD1. There are 12 residues in the CDR3. CDR1 and CDR2 from the germline V gene are SGHTS and YDEGEE. CDR3 residues: CSPSTGAYEQFF. In DNA, the CDR3 is TGTTCTCCGTCGACAGGGGCCTATGAGCAGTTCTTC.

This clonotype came up once. The chain combines TRBV7-9 with TRBJ2-2; TRBD2 matches at 7 bases. Unmatched junction bases numbered 5, after V lost 0 bases and J lost 4 bases. The CDR3 loop spans 16 amino acids. Germline CDR1 reads SEHNR; CDR2 reads FQNEAQ (reference sequence). The CDR3 here is CASSLARGSFTGELFF. CDR3 in DNA: TGTGCCAGCAGCTTAGCGCGCGGGAGTTTCACCGGGGAGCTGTTTTTT.

This clonotype was counted ten times or more. The chain links TRBV5-1 to TRBJ1-2; TRBD1 matches at 8 bases. V lost 4 bases to trimming and J lost 1 base; unmatched junction nucleotides: 3. The CDR3 has 14 residues. Germline CDR1 reads SGHRS; CDR2 reads YFSETQ. CDR3 region: CASSATGVNYGYTF. In DNA, the CDR3 is TGCGCCAGCAGCGCGACAGGGGTTAACTATGGCTACACCTTC.

This chain connects TRBV7-9 to TRBJ1-1, with D possibly being TRBD1 (6 bases). The CDR3 contains 13 residues. The V gene's germline CDR1 is SEHNR and CDR2 FQNEAQ (reference sequence). V was pared by 4 bases and J by 5 bases, with 11 bases between. CDR3 region: CASSWGAVTEAFF. CDR3 bases: TGTGCCAGCAGCTGGGGGGCGGTGACTGAAGCTTTCTTT.

There are a few counts of this clonotype. The chain carries TRBV11-2 and TRBJ2-1; D possibly corresponds to TRBD2 (5 bases). The CDR3 has 12 residues. CDR1 and CDR2 from the germline V gene are SGHAT and FQNNGV. Trimming removed 5 bases at V and 8 bases at J, with 10 bases between. The CDR3 bases are TGTGCCAGCAGCCCTCGGGGATATGAGCAGTTCTTC. Protein sequence: CASSPRGYEQFF.

This clonotype was recorded at least ten times. The chain recombines TRBV27 with TRBJ2-7; TRBD1 is a possible D gene (6 bases). There are 14 residues in the CDR3. CDR1 MNHEY and CDR2 SMNVEV come from the germline V gene (reference sequence). Trimming shortened V by 3 bases and J by 7 bases, and 16 bases separated the two germline ends. The CDR3 DNA reads TGTGCCAGCAGTTTGGGGGCAGGGGACGAGGAGCAGTACTTC. Protein sequence: CASSLGAGDEEQYF.

This clonotype is judged medium-sized (0.01 to 0.1%). The chain is built from TRBV11-2 and TRBJ2-5; 11 bases agree with TRBD2. CDR3 length equals 16 residues. Germline CDR1 is SGHAT and CDR2 is FQNNGV. After removal of 5 bases from V and 6 bases from J, the junction contained 11 bases not matched to a gene. The DNA for the CDR3 is TGTGCCAGCAGCCCACAGACTAGCGGGATAGGGAAGACCCAGTACTTC. Its translation is CASSPQTSGIGKTQYF.

This clonotype turned up a few times. The V call is TRBV5-6, the J call TRBJ1-4, with D hard to call. In germline, CDR1 is SGHDT, CDR2 YYEEEE. The V and J ends lost 0 bases and 8 bases respectively, with 11 bases between them. The CDR3 covers 14 residues. The CDR3 DNA reads TGTGCCAGCAGCTTGGCCCTCCCGAGGGAAAAACTGTTTTTT. Translated: CASSLALPREKLFF.

This clonotype was recorded many times. This chain links TRBV5-5 with TRBJ1-5; 7 positions match TRBD1. CDR3 length: 17 residues. CDR1 is SGHKS and CDR2 is YYEKEE in the germline V gene (reference sequence). The V and J ends lost 0 bases and 0 bases, in that order; junction bases with no gene match: 6. The CDR3: CASSLEGSGGSNQPQHF. The CDR3 DNA sequence: TGTGCCAGCAGCTTGGAAGGGTCAGGGGGTAGCAATCAGCCCCAGCATTTT.

This clonotype has ten or more counts. The chain couples TRBV30 to TRBJ2-7; D is tentatively TRBD1 or TRBD2 (5 bases each). Germline CDR1 is GTSNPN and CDR2 is SVGIG (reference sequence). This CDR3 region has 15 residues. V lost 3 bases and J 3 bases, leaving 18 bases between the germline ends. CDR3 coding DNA: TGTGCCTGGAGGTCGCCCGGTGGGACGTACTACGAGCAGTACTTC. Its protein product is CAWRSPGGTYYEQYF. The whole variable domain, filled in from reference TRBV30 and TRBJ2-7, reads SQTIHQWPATLVQPVGSPLSLECTVEGTSNPNLYWYRQAAGRGLQLLFYSVGIGQISSEVPQNLSASRPQDRQFILSSKKLLLSDSGFYLCAWRSPGGTYYEQYFGPGTRLTVT.

This clonotype has at least ten counts. The rearrangement uses TRBV9 and TRBJ2-7; 7 bases are a match to TRBD2. The CDR3 spans 15 residues. Losses at the gene ends were 4 bases for V and 5 bases for J; bases not matched to a gene: 12. CDR1 is SGDLS, CDR2 YYNGEE, per germline. CDR3 bases: TGTGCCAGCAGCTTTTCGGGGAGGGATGGGAACGAGCAGTACTTC. Translated: CASSFSGRDGNEQYF.

Of note for this clonotype: Possible read error: a much larger clone is one base away. The chain employs TRBV29-1 and TRBJ2-5; D is uncertain. V lost 6 bases and J lost 3, with 8 bases in between. CDR3 length equals 11 residues. Germline CDR1 reads SQVTM; CDR2 reads ANQGSEA. The CDR3 DNA reads as TGCAGCGTGGGGATTAAAGAGACCCAGTACTTC. Translating gives CSVGIKETQYF.

This clonotype was detected only a few times. This chain uses TRBV12-3 or TRBV12-4 with TRBJ2-4; 7 bases match TRBD1. The CDR3 runs 18 residues. After removal of 6 bases from V and 2 bases from J, the junction contained 16 bases not matched to a gene. Here the CDR3 reads CASSTSATGFFPKNIQYF. The CDR3 nucleotides are TGTGCCAGCAGCACAAGCGCGACAGGGTTTTTTCCCAAAAACATTCAGTACTTC.

This clonotype showed up many times. V is TRBV7-8 and J is TRBJ2-5, with D tentatively TRBD1 or TRBD2 (5 bases each). Trimming took off 0 bases at V and 4 bases at J, with 15 bases between the two ends. This CDR3 is built from 16 residues. CDR1 is SGHVS, CDR2 FQNEAQ, per germline. In DNA form, the CDR3 reads TGTGCCAGCAGCTTAGCGCCCAAGGGGAGAAGAGAGACCCAGTACTTC. Translation: CASSLAPKGRRETQYF.

Ten or more counts support this clonotype. The chain is built from TRBV29-1 and TRBJ1-5, with no clear D. Germline CDR1 reads SQVTM; CDR2 reads ANQGSEA. This CDR3 comprises 12 residues. The V end lost 7 bases, the J end lost 6 bases, and 13 bases lay between the germline ends. CDR3 in amino acids: CSAGELSQPQHF. DNA of the CDR3: TGCAGCGCCGGAGAATTAAGTCAGCCCCAGCATTTT.